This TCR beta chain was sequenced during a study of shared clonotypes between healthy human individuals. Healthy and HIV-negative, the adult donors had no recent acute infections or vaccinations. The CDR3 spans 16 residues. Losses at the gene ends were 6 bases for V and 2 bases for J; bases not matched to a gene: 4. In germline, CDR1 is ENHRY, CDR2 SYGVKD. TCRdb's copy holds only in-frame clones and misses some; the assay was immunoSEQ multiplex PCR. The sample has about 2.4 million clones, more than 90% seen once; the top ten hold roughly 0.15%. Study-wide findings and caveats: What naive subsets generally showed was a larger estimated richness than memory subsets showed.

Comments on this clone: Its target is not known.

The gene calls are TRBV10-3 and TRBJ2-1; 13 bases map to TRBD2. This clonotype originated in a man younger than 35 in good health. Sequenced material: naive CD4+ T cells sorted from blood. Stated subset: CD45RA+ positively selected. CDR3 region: CAISRLAGGTYNEQFF. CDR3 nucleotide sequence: TGTGCCATCAGCCGACTAGCGGGGGGCACCTACAATGAGCAGTTCTTC.